This T cell receptor (beta chain) was sequenced in a study of glioma-infiltrating T cells after dendritic cell vaccination. Described time point: after dendritic cell vaccination, including at tumor progression/relapse. Patients had residual fresh-frozen tumor tissue and more than two years of survival data. PBMC sampling occurred before vaccination, two weeks after the third dose, and at progression. Input was around 2 ug genomic DNA, or all available if less. Produced via immunoSEQ multiplex PCR; TCRdb's table is partial and in-frame only. The sample has roughly 56,000 clones; about 84% are singletons. Trimming at V came to 0 bases and at J to 5 bases, leaving 7 bases not matched to a gene. The CDR3 is made up of 15 amino acids. CDR1 and CDR2 from the germline V gene are SGDLS and YYNGEE.

V gene TRBV9 combines with J gene TRBJ2-5, with 7 bases that match TRBD2. Material: blood, obtained after dendritic cell vaccination. The source is a human donor with glioblastoma. The CDR3 loop is CASSVGQGGYETQYF. The CDR3 DNA follows: TGTGCCAGCAGCGTAGGGCAGGGAGGGTACGAGACCCAGTACTTC.